Following are 32 T cell receptor beta chains from one sample sequenced in a study of T cell responses to AZD1222 COVID-19 vaccine. Assay: immunoSEQ multiplex PCR; the TCRdb copy retains only in-frame clones and omits some. The data show approximately 43,000 clones, with around 88% seen just once and more than 20% held by the top ten. The input for sequencing was peripheral blood, taken 28 days after the second AZD1222 dose. The receptor set was obtained from an adult who received the AZD1222 COVID-19 vaccine.

The chain recombines TRBV6-1 with TRBJ1-3, with D tentatively TRBD1 (5 bases). Germline-derived CDR1 and CDR2 are MNHNS and SASEGT. V dropped 2 bases and J dropped 3 bases, with 20 bases sitting between them. This CDR3 contains 18 residues. CDR3 nucleotide sequence: TGTGCCAGCAGTGAATTCCCCGCCGGGGCGATATATGGAAACACCATATATTTT. Protein: CASSEFPAGAIYGNTIYF.

V gene TRBV10-3 combines with J gene TRBJ2-3, with D possibly TRBD1 on 6 matching bases. The germline CDR1 and CDR2 sequences are ENHRY and SYGVKD. CDR3 length: 12 amino acids. Trimming stripped 4 bases from V and 4 bases from J, with 6 bases between. CDR3 bases: TGTGCCATCAGTGGACAGGCAGATACGCAGTATTTT. It yields the protein CAISGQADTQYF.

The chain carries TRBV6-5 and TRBJ2-5; D gene uncertain. The CDR3 runs 14 residues. The germline CDR1 and CDR2 sequences are MNHEY and SVGAGI. V was clipped by 0 bases and J by 4 bases, with 9 bases between them. Here the CDR3 DNA reads TGTGCCAGCAGTTACTCATTAATGGGAGAGACCCAGTACTTC. It encodes CASSYSLMGETQYF.

The chain has TRBV7-9 and TRBJ2-7; D uncertain. The CDR3 is 13 residues long. Germline CDR1 reads SEHNR; CDR2 reads FQNEAQ (reference sequence). Trimming stripped 6 bases from V and 2 bases from J, with 11 bases between. DNA for the CDR3: TGTGCCAGCAGATCAACGCCAACCTACGAGCAGTACTTC. Translated: CASRSTPTYEQYF.

The chain uses TRBV15 and TRBJ1-2, with 7 bases lining up with TRBD1. CDR3 length equals 15 residues. J lost 5 bases, V lost 1 base, and 7 bases had no gene match. Germline values: CDR1 LNHNV, CDR2 YYDKDF (reference sequence). Here the CDR3 reads CATSRARDSRYGYTF. CDR3 DNA: TGTGCCACCAGCAGAGCCCGGGACAGCCGGTATGGCTACACCTTC.

The J gene is TRBJ1-2, the V gene TRBV19; D perhaps matches TRBD1 (5 bases). The V gene lost 3 bases and the J gene lost 2 bases, with 10 bases spanning the gap. Germline V gene lookup returns CDR1 LNHDA and CDR2 SQIVND (reference sequence). This CDR3 has 14 amino acids. CDR3 DNA: TGTGCCAGTAGTATCCTCGGGGCGAACTATGGCTACACCTTC. Translated, it gives CASSILGANYGYTF.

The V call is TRBV3-1 (or the pseudogene TRBV3-2), the J call TRBJ2-5, with D possibly called TRBD1 or TRBD2 (5 bases each). The V gene lost 0 bases and the J gene lost 5 bases, with 16 bases spanning the gap. Germline V lookup: CDR1 LGHDT, CDR2 YNNKEL (reference sequence). CDR3 length: 16 amino acids. The chain's CDR3 is CASSQDRDRERETQYF. The CDR3 DNA reads TGTGCCAGCAGCCAAGATAGGGACCGAGAGAGGGAGACCCAGTACTTC.

The V call is TRBV4-2, the J call TRBJ2-1, with TRBD2 identical over 8 bases. CDR3 length equals 15 residues. Losses at the gene ends were 3 bases for V and 5 bases for J; bases not matched to a gene: 6. From germline, CDR1 is LGHNA and CDR2 YNFKEQ. CDR3 DNA: TGTGCCAGCAGCCAGTACTTAGCGGGAAACAATGAGCAGTTCTTC. Amino acids: CASSQYLAGNNEQFF.

This chain links TRBV5-1 with TRBJ2-5; 7 bases are shared with TRBD2. V gave up 1 base and J gave up 5 bases; unmatched junction bases: 5. CDR1 and CDR2 from the germline V gene are SGHRS and YFSETQ. This CDR3 comprises 14 residues. The CDR3 bases are TGCGCCAGCAGCTTGTGGGAGGGCCAGGAGACCCAGTACTTC. This translates into CASSLWEGQETQYF. The whole variable domain, remainder taken from reference TRBV5-1 and TRBJ2-5, is KAGVTQTPRYLIKTRGQQVTLSCSPISGHRSVSWYQQTPGQGLQFLFEYFSETQRNKGNFPGRFSGRQFSNSRSEMNVSTLELGDSALYLCASSLWEGQETQYFGPGTRLLVL.

This chain joins TRBV7-9 and TRBJ1-1, with D possibly TRBD1 on 5 matching bases. The V gene lost 3 bases and the J gene lost 0 bases, with 11 bases spanning the gap. Looked up from germline, CDR1 is SEHNR and CDR2 is FQNEAQ (reference sequence). The CDR3 length is 15 residues. In DNA form, the CDR3 reads TGTGCCAGCAGCTTGGAGGGACTTCTGAACACTGAAGCTTTCTTT. Protein: CASSLEGLLNTEAFF.

This clone was seen once. The CDR3 sequence is CASRKGVTATQYF. The CDR3 nucleotides read TGTGCCAGCAGGAAGGGGGTTACGGCGACCCAGTACTTC. The V call is TRBV12-3 or TRBV12-4, the J call TRBJ2-5, with D perhaps TRBD1 (6 bases). V shed 6 bases and J shed 7 bases, with 15 bases lying between them. The CDR3 totals 13 residues.

This clone was picked up one time. V and J are TRBV9 and TRBJ2-7, with a tentative D call TRBD2 (6 bases). The CDR3 sequence is 14 residues long. The ends were cut back, 0 bases at V and 4 bases at J, with 11 bases in the middle. Germline V gene sequence: CDR1 SGDLS, CDR2 YYNGEE. CDR3 in amino acids: CASSVEGGGYEQYF. In DNA, the CDR3 is TGTGCCAGCAGCGTAGAGGGAGGAGGATACGAGCAGTACTTC.

The chain uses TRBV27 and TRBJ2-5, with 12 bases aligning to TRBD2. After removal of 2 bases from V and 5 bases from J, the junction contained 6 bases not matched to a gene. CDR1 and CDR2 (germline): MNHEY, SMNVEV (reference sequence). This CDR3 is 16 amino acids long. CDR3 coding DNA: TGTGCCAGCAGTTTACTAGCGGGAGGGCTGAGCGAGACCCAGTACTTC. Translating it yields CASSLLAGGLSETQYF.

The chain combines TRBV5-8 with TRBJ1-4; D is uncertain. Germline V gene sequence: CDR1 SGHTS, CDR2 YDEGEE. CDR3 length: 13 residues. Trimming left V 4 bases short and J 8 bases short, with 12 bases between. The DNA for the CDR3 is TGTGCCAGCAGCCTCGGACCTGGCGAAAAACTGTTTTTT. Translation gives CASSLGPGEKLFF.

The rearrangement uses TRBV18 and TRBJ2-3; TRBD2 aligns across 8 bases. V was pared by 2 bases and J by 6 bases, with 10 bases of the junction left unmatched. CDR3 size: 16 residues. The germline V gene has CDR1 KGHSH and CDR2 LQKENI. CDR3 coding DNA: TGTGCCAGCTCACCAGAAAATAGCGGGACCGGCGATACGCAGTATTTT. Its translation: CASSPENSGTGDTQYF.

This clone showed up just once. The chain joins TRBV7-9 to TRBJ1-1; D gene ambiguous. CDR1 is SEHNR, CDR2 FQNEAQ, per germline (reference sequence). The CDR3 is 13 residues long. V was cut by 6 bases and J by 3 bases, with 11 bases left in between. The CDR3 here is CASSVEGDTEAFF. DNA of the CDR3: TGTGCCAGCAGTGTGGAGGGAGACACTGAAGCTTTCTTT.

This sequence joins TRBV5-1 and TRBJ1-3; no clear D gene. The V and J ends lost 3 bases and 8 bases respectively, with 21 bases between them. CDR1 and CDR2 from the germline V gene are SGHRS and YFSETQ. The CDR3 extends over 16 amino acids. CDR3 DNA: TGCGCCAGCAGCTCGAGAACCGGGCCCAGCGGCCACACCATATATTTT. Amino acids: CASSSRTGPSGHTIYF.

V gene TRBV5-5 combines with J gene TRBJ2-3; D unclear. Per germline, CDR1 SGHKS and CDR2 YYEKEE (reference sequence). Trimming shortened V by 0 bases and J by 7 bases, and 6 bases separated the two germline ends. The CDR3 extends over 12 amino acids. CDR3 in amino acids: CASSLAENTQYF. CDR3 coding DNA: TGTGCCAGCAGCTTGGCCGAGAATACGCAGTATTTT.

The V call is TRBV12-3 or TRBV12-4, the J call TRBJ2-2; D call uncertain. This CDR3 contains 12 residues. Trimming shortened V by 7 bases and J by 4 bases, and 7 bases separated the two germline ends. The CDR3 reads CASTRFTGELFF. Here the CDR3 DNA reads TGTGCCAGCACCCGGTTCACCGGGGAGCTGTTTTTT.

The V call is TRBV5-1, the J call TRBJ2-5, with 10 bases matching TRBD2. The CDR3 is 16 amino acids. Germline CDR1 is SGHRS and CDR2 is YFSETQ. Losses at the gene ends were 5 bases for V and 0 bases for J; bases not matched to a gene: 7. CDR3 loop: CASSSGSGGYQETQYF. Here the CDR3 DNA reads TGCGCCAGCAGTTCTGGTAGCGGGGGGTACCAAGAGACCCAGTACTTC.

The chain joins TRBV2 to TRBJ1-5; D is undetermined. The V gene lost 5 bases and the J gene lost 0 bases, with 11 bases spanning the gap. The CDR3 contains 15 residues. CDR1 and CDR2 (germline): SNHLY, FYNNEI. The CDR3 protein is CASSSGWGSNQPQHF. The CDR3 coding sequence is TGTGCCAGCAGTTCCGGATGGGGTAGCAATCAGCCCCAGCATTTT.

This chain connects TRBV6-5 to TRBJ1-5; weak D call: TRBD1 (5 bases). Germline CDR1 is MNHEY and CDR2 is SVGAGI. The CDR3 runs 14 residues. V was clipped by 6 bases and J by 4 bases, with 13 bases between them. CDR3 bases: TGTGCCAGCAGCACAATGGGGGGGAATCAGCCCCAGCATTTT. Translation: CASSTMGGNQPQHF.

This chain's CDR3 is CASSNRDRNTGELFF. The CDR3 DNA follows: TGTGCCAGTAGTAACCGGGACAGGAACACCGGGGAGCTGTTTTTT. The V call is TRBV19, the J call TRBJ2-2, with 7 bases aligning to TRBD1. This CDR3 spans 15 amino acids. Germline CDR1 reads LNHDA; CDR2 reads SQIVND (reference sequence). The trim removed 4 bases at V and 1 base at J, leaving 3 bases unmatched.

The chain links TRBV19 to TRBJ2-7; possibly TRBD1 for D (6 bases). The CDR3 contains 14 residues. Trimming cost V 5 bases and J 3 bases, with 14 bases left between them. From germline, CDR1 is LNHDA and CDR2 SQIVND (reference sequence). CDR3 protein: CASSSGQTFYEQYF. The DNA of the CDR3 is TGTGCCAGTAGTTCCGGACAGACCTTCTACGAGCAGTACTTC.

This chain uses TRBV4-3 with TRBJ1-4; 7 bases fit TRBD1. The CDR3 is 18 residues long. V shed 4 bases and J 3 bases; nucleotides not matched to a gene: 14. Germline V gene lookup returns CDR1 LGHNA and CDR2 YSLEER. Here the CDR3 DNA reads TGCGCCAGCAGCCGGTCCCTACAGGGGCTGGGGGCTAATGAAAAACTGTTTTTT. It encodes CASSRSLQGLGANEKLFF.

This rearrangement joins TRBV7-9 to TRBJ2-2, with 11 bases aligning to TRBD1. After removal of 3 bases from V and 4 bases from J, the junction contained 7 bases not matched to a gene. The germline V gene encodes CDR1 SEHNR and CDR2 FQNEAQ (reference sequence). CDR3 length: 17 residues. CDR3 region: CASSFGTGGLGTGELFF. The CDR3 region has the DNA TGTGCCAGCAGCTTCGGGACAGGGGGTTTGGGCACCGGGGAGCTGTTTTTT. The full variable domain, in which reference TRBV7-9 and TRBJ2-2 provide the parts outside the CDR3, is DTGVSQNPRHKITKRGQNVTFRCDPISEHNRLYWYRQTLGQGPEFLTYFQNEAQLEKSRLLSDRFSAERPKGSFSTLEIQRTEQGDSAMYLCASSFGTGGLGTGELFFGEGSRLTVL.

This chain connects TRBV27 to TRBJ1-6; TRBD1 matches 8 bases. There are 13 residues in the CDR3. Germline V gene lookup returns CDR1 MNHEY and CDR2 SMNVEV (reference sequence). Unmatched junction bases numbered 10, after V lost 11 bases and J lost 10 bases. The CDR3 nucleotides are TGTGCCTCTAGGGTACAGGGGGTGTCACCCCTCCACTTT. It codes for CASRVQGVSPLHF.

This clone appeared a single time. This chain links TRBV10-3 with TRBJ2-1; D unresolved. Germline loops: CDR1 ENHRY, CDR2 SYGVKD. The CDR3 is 11 residues long. The V and J ends lost 10 bases and 8 bases respectively, with 12 bases between them. CDR3 sequence (DNA): TGTGCCACTCGCAGATCGGATGAGCAGTTCTTC. It codes for CATRRSDEQFF.

V and J are TRBV3-1 (or the pseudogene TRBV3-2) and TRBJ1-6; D not certain. The length of the CDR3 is 13 residues. Germline CDR1 LGHDT, CDR2 YNNKEL (reference sequence). Trimming shortened V by 3 bases and J by 9 bases, and 9 bases separated the two germline ends. CDR3 nucleotide sequence: TGTGCCAGCAGCCAGCGGGCAGTTTCACCCCTCCACTTT. Protein product: CASSQRAVSPLHF.

V usage is TRBV3-1 (or the pseudogene TRBV3-2) and J usage is TRBJ1-1; D is unclear. From germline, CDR1 is LGHDT and CDR2 YNNKEL (reference sequence). V lost 4 bases to trimming and J lost 2 bases, with 11 bases between them. The CDR3 sequence is 14 residues long. The DNA for the CDR3 is TGTGCCAGCAGCCTGACAACTACTAACACTGAAGCTTTCTTT. This gives the protein CASSLTTTNTEAFF.

The rearrangement uses TRBV30 and TRBJ2-7; either TRBD1 or TRBD2 may fit D (7 bases each). Trimming removed 2 bases at V and 5 bases at J, with 16 bases between. In germline, CDR1 is GTSNPN, CDR2 SVGIG (reference sequence). CDR3 length: 14 amino acids. The CDR3 DNA is TGTGCCTGGAGTAGGGGGAGGGGGCGCCACGAGCAGTACTTC. It translates to CAWSRGRGRHEQYF.

V is TRBV5-4 and J is TRBJ1-6; no definite D call. The CDR3 is 16 amino acids. Trimming stripped 0 bases from V and 6 bases from J, with 13 bases between. The germline V gene encodes CDR1 SGHNT and CDR2 YYREEE (reference sequence). The CDR3 region has the DNA TGTGCCAGCAGCTTGGGGCAGCTGTATCGTAATTCACCCCTCCACTTT. Its protein is CASSLGQLYRNSPLHF.